This T cell receptor (beta chain) appears in the sequencing data of a study of CD8+ T cells in alopecia areata. The germline V gene has CDR1 SGHRS and CDR2 YFSETQ. There are 14 residues in the CDR3. With 4 bases removed from V and 2 bases from J, the gap between germline ends came to 7 bases. Extracted from the samples, RNA was reverse transcribed into cDNA to serve as the sequencing template. Method: immunoSEQ multiplex PCR; TCRdb's copy keeps in-frame clones and lacks some. The sample has about 120,000 clones; over 60% are singletons. The clonotype was recovered from a human donor in good health. The chain is built from TRBV5-1 and TRBJ2-6; the D is unclear. The sequenced sample consisted of CD4+ T cells sorted from blood. The DNA for the CDR3 is TGCGCCAGCAGCCCCCTAGCTGGGGCCAACGTCCTGACTTTC. This encodes CASSPLAGANVLTF.